This T cell receptor (beta chain) was captured in a study of CD8+CD57+ T cells in acquired aplastic anemia. Study-level background: An average of around 3.5 ug of DNA was obtained from sorted CD4+ and CD8+ cells.

The template used for profiling TCR beta VDJ and CDR3 was genomic DNA. TCRdb fed the reads into MiXCR, producing one record per CDR3 protein. Of roughly 160,000 distinct CDR3 sequences in the sample, approximately 60% were seen once. This CDR3 contains 14 residues. Looked up from germline, CDR1 is MNHEY and CDR2 is SVGEGT. Trimming stripped 9 bases from V and 4 bases from J, with 19 bases between. As to this clonotype: Its antigen is not known.

Study-level findings and limits: Twenty-nine CD8+ CDR3 sequences were shared between patients and controls.

The specimen was sorted CD4+, CD8+, or CD8+CD57+ T cells (not recorded which) from PBMCs. The chain uses TRBV6-2 or TRBV6-3 and TRBJ2-7, with TRBD2 as a possible D gene (6 bases). The TCR sequence derives from a human donor in good health. In DNA form, the CDR3 reads TGTGCCAGTTCGATCGTGGAGCGGGCATACGAGCAGTACTTC. Its translation: CASSIVERAYEQYF.